This TCR beta chain was identified in a study of cytomegalovirus exposure and HLA in healthy donors. Turning to this clone: Its target is not known.

The CDR3 covers 15 residues. CDR1 and CDR2 (germline): SQVTM, ANQGSEA. Trimming at V came to 6 bases and at J to 6 bases, leaving 9 bases not matched to a gene. Points from the study as a whole: Equally common other TCR beta chains were less clonally expanded than HLA-associated ones, a later analysis found.

A multiplex PCR was run with 60 Vbeta primers and 13 Jbeta primers. Here immunoSEQ multiplex PCR was the method, and the copy in TCRdb shows in-frame clones only, minus some. The sample contains around 130,000 clones, around 80% of which appear only once. This chain uses TRBV29-1 with TRBJ1-3, with TRBD1 identical over 12 bases. Material: PBMCs. The receptor was derived from a man under 40 in good health and CMV-seronegative. The CDR3 protein is CSVGQGAEASNTIYF. Written as DNA, the CDR3 is TGCAGCGTGGGACAGGGGGCCGAAGCTTCAAACACCATATATTTT.